Reported below is one T cell receptor (beta chain). Antigen unknown. The data were taken from a study of cytomegalovirus exposure and HLA in healthy donors. Study overall: An early data release held tens of millions of unique TCRs from HLA-typed donors. In terms of ancestry, the Caucasian-associated cluster contained about 81% of the 398 genotyped donors. Study findings and constraints: Sequencing likely produced, as an artifact, a cluster of highly shared sequence variants.

This PCR relied on a set of 60 Vbeta primers and 13 Jbeta primers. Libraries were prepared by immunoSEQ multiplex PCR; TCRdb keeps only in-frame clonotypes and omits some of them. This sample has approximately 100,000 clones, with about 83% found just once. Though nominally healthy at sampling, donors likely had unrecorded immune exposures. In germline, CDR1 is SGHTA, CDR2 FQGNSA. The trim removed 4 bases at V and 5 bases at J, leaving 14 bases unmatched. The CDR3 is 17 residues long. The receptor was derived from a female donor in good health and CMV-seropositive. Sequencing input: PBMCs. The chain is built from TRBV7-2 and TRBJ2-5, with TRBD2 identical over 9 bases. The CDR3 region is CASSSRVAGGPWETQYF. The CDR3 bases are TGTGCCAGCAGCTCCCGGGTGGCGGGGGGGCCGTGGGAGACCCAGTACTTC.